This T cell receptor beta chain stems from a study of early T cells in non-severe SARS-CoV-2 infection (dated by TCRdb to the early 2020s). Looking at the study overall: Because TCR sequencing relied on bulk RNA taken from unsorted whole blood, pairing of alpha and beta chains was not possible.

What the research found in general, with its limitations: VDJdb matching was skewed toward anti-spike CD8 responses, so virus-specific expansions were likely underestimated and private and CD4 specificities were missed.

This clonotype was counted ten times or more. Its antigen remains unidentified. No much larger clone is present one base from it, and per-base qualities are unavailable. A case-control design nested within a healthcare worker cohort in London, UK, was used, with weekly nasopharyngeal swab PCR tests and blood sampling performed. Healthcare workers were recruited during the week of the UK lockdown, between 23 and 31 March 2020, and followed weekly for up to roughly 15 weeks. Library construction relied on 5' RACE. Sequenced on a NextSeq 500. In the TCR library protocol, unique molecular identifiers were attached to individual cDNA molecules to correct for PCR bias and sequencing error. TCR alpha and beta chains were both sequenced, and the abundances of alpha and beta sequences in each sample were closely correlated with each other. On the authors' methods: Decombinator V4 was used to annotate TCR sequences for V gene, J gene and CDR3. Expanded TCRs were defined as changing significantly between any two time points under a Poisson model with p below 0.0001. Abundances of TCRs were expressed as counts per million after normalisation to the total number of TCRs sequenced in each sample. VDJdb, accessed on 1 November 2021, was searched for TCRs annotated for CMV, EBV and SARS-CoV-2, and TCRs annotated for more than one antigen were excluded. The public sequencing data were trimmed at Q25 with fastp and processed into clonotypes with MiXCR by TCRdb, which kept only in-frame beta chains. Rows are unified per CDR3 protein, each entry keeping the most common DNA and genes. TCRdb's processing, not the study's, gives the V and J calls here. The sample has 50,000 or so distinct CDR3 sequences on record, under 15% of them singletons. 9.5% to 13% of the sample comes from the top ten.

The source of this sequence is an adult who was a healthcare worker with PCR-confirmed SARS-CoV-2 infection or an uninfected control (not recorded which). Sequenced input: whole blood.

At the DNA level, the sequence is TGCGCCAGCAGCTTGAGCGGGGACGTCTACGAGCAGTACTTC. Translated, it gives CASSLSGDVYEQYF. The V gene is TRBV5-1 and the J gene is TRBJ2-7; 7 central bases correspond to TRBD2. CDR1 and CDR2 (SGHRS, YFSETQ) derive from the germline V gene. The CDR3 contains 14 residues, cysteine and phenylalanine counted. Only the CDR3 DNA is retained, 42 bases long and in frame from the first base. The germline V and J ends show losses of 1 base and 3 bases respectively, and no gene match explains 4 bases of the junction.